This T cell receptor beta chain originates from a study of T-cell reconstitution after alpha-beta-depleted transplantation in children. This sample's TCRbeta library carried unique molecular identifier barcodes. One entry per CDR3 protein results from TCRdb running MiXCR on the PCR reads. The table lists some 340,000 distinct CDR3 sequences, 9% to 12% of them singletons. The CDR3 has 14 residues. With 4 bases removed from V and 4 bases from J, the gap between germline ends came to 14 bases. Germline assignment: CDR1 SGHRS and CDR2 YFSETQ. The chain carries TRBV5-1 and TRBJ2-5; D remains unclear. This TCR derives from a human donor who donated a stem cell graft to a child with acute lymphoblastic leukemia. Sequences were derived from PBMCs from the stem cell graft donor, sampled from the stem cell graft. The CDR3 here is CASSPLTSTETQYF. The CDR3 DNA is TGCGCCAGCAGCCCACTTACTTCAACAGAGACCCAGTACTTC.